This TCR beta chain was found in a study of T cells in Graves' hyperthyroidism and ophthalmopathy. There were TCR beta CDR3 regions amplified from RNA transcripts. Primed by the HTBI set, a first-round RT-PCR was run on the TCR CDR3. TCRdb itself ran the multiplex PCR reads through MiXCR, one entry per CDR3 protein. The data contain approximately 200,000 distinct CDR3 sequences, around 18% of them singletons. A note on this clonotype: Its target is unknown.

Diagnosis of hyperthyroidism was new in patients aged 18 to 65, and its duration was under 2 months. Isolation of PBMCs was performed on approximately 10 ml fresh peripheral blood. Per germline, CDR1 SGHKS and CDR2 YYEKEE (reference sequence). The CDR3 totals 15 residues. V was clipped by 1 base and J by 5 bases, with 15 bases between them. General observations from the study: Ophthalmopathy was predicted by the model a median of 6.5 months ahead of onset.

The rearrangement links TRBV5-5 to TRBJ2-5; weak D call: TRBD2 (7 bases). The material sequenced was blood. The sequence was obtained from a man aged 40-55 years with Graves' hyperthyroidism. CDR3 in amino acids: CASSLRRGPGETQYF. CDR3 nucleotide sequence: TGTGCCAGCAGCTTGAGGCGGGGGCCGGGCGAGACCCAGTACTTC.